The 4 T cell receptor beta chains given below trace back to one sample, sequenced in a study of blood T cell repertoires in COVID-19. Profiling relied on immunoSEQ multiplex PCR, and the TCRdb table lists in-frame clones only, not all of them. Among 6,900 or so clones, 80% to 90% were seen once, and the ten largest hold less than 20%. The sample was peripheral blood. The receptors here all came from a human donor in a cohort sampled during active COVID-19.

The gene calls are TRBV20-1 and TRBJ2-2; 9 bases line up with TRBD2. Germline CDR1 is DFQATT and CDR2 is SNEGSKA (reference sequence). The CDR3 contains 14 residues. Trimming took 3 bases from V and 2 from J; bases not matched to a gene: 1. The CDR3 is CSASSGGNTGELFF. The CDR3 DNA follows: TGCAGTGCTAGTAGCGGGGGCAACACCGGGGAGCTGTTTTTT.

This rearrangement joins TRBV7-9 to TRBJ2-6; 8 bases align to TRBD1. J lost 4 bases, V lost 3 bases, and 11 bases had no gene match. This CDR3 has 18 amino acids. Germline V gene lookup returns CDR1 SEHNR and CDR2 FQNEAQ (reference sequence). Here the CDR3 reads CASSFWGTGGHGANVLTF. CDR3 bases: TGTGCCAGCAGCTTCTGGGGTACAGGGGGGCACGGGGCCAACGTCCTGACTTTC.

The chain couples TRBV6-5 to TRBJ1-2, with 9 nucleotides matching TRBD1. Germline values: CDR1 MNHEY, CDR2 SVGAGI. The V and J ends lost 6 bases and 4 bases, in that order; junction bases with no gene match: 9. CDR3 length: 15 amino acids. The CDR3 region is CASSLRDRATYGYTF. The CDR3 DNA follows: TGTGCCAGCAGCCTCCGGGACAGGGCCACCTATGGCTACACCTTC.

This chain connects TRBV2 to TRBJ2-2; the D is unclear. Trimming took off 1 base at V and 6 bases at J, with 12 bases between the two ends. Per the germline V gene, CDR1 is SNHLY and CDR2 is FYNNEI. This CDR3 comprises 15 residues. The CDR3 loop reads CASSEGGIGSGELFF. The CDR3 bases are TGTGCCAGCAGTGAAGGCGGTATAGGTTCCGGGGAGCTGTTTTTT.